This T cell receptor beta chain was identified in a study of neoadjuvant anti-PD-1 for oral cavity cancer. Study background: Nivolumab at 3 mg/kg was mostly given biweekly, three to four doses, pre-surgery. Patients without progression got a fourth dose around day 43.

General observations from the study: After neoadjuvant nivolumab, PBMC T cell clonality was significantly higher in non-responders than responders.

Of note for this clone: The antigen is unknown.

Repertoires were generated with immunoSEQ multiplex PCR, while TCRdb's copy carries only in-frame clones and drops some. The table lists roughly 68,000 clones, roughly nine tenths of them singletons. V lost 1 base and J 9 bases, leaving 13 bases between the germline ends. The CDR3 loop spans 14 amino acids. In germline, CDR1 is MGHRA, CDR2 YSYEKL. Indicated time point: after neoadjuvant nivolumab, at surgical resection. The source is a person aged 35-79 years with oral cavity squamous cell carcinoma. The chain joins TRBV4-1 to TRBJ2-1; D ambiguous. The source material was PBMCs, sampled after nivolumab (anti-PD-1) treatment. The CDR3 loop is CASSQVWEAAEQFF. The CDR3 DNA follows: TGCGCCAGCAGCCAAGTATGGGAAGCAGCTGAGCAGTTCTTC.